Each of the 30 T cell receptor beta chains below was sequenced from the same sample in a study of molecular identifiers for immune sequencing clone quantification. MiXCR, run by TCRdb on the PCR reads, gives a single entry per CDR3 protein. The sample yields 40,000 to 45,000 distinct CDR3 sequences, about 19% seen once. Sequencing was carried out using naive CD8+ T cells from blood, with Jurkat cell RNA spiked in. Subset noted: FACS-sorted CD8+CD4-CCR7+CD45RA+ naive T cells. The receptors come from a human donor in good health. Some libraries in this study had Jurkat cell RNA spiked in.

This clonotype has a count of ten or more. J is TRBJ2-7 and V is TRBV13, with TRBD2 identical over 11 bases. The CDR3 is 16 residues long. The germline CDR1 and CDR2 sequences are PRHDT and FYEKMQ (reference sequence). With 2 bases clipped from V and 7 bases from J, the junction kept 10 bases outside the gene matches. CDR3 DNA sequence: TGTGCCAGCAGCTTAAGGCTAGCGGGAGGACTGGGGGAGCAGTACTTC. Amino acids: CASSLRLAGGLGEQYF.

Many counts were recorded for this clonotype. This sequence joins TRBV25-1 and TRBJ2-7; a weak D match, TRBD2 (6 bases). There are 14 residues in the CDR3. V shed 9 bases and J shed 1 base, with 16 bases lying between them. Germline V gene sequence: CDR1 MGHDK, CDR2 SYGVNS. Written as DNA, the CDR3 is TGTGCCAGTATTAACGCGGGGCCTTCCTACGAGCAGTACTTC. Translation gives CASINAGPSYEQYF.

This clonotype has at least ten counts. This rearrangement joins TRBV7-8 to TRBJ2-3; 10 bases are a match to TRBD1. The CDR3 contains 17 residues. V dropped 3 bases and J dropped 4; count of bases not matched to a gene: 10. Per germline, CDR1 SGHVS and CDR2 FQNEAQ. CDR3 bases: TGTGCCAGCAGCTTTAACCCGGGACAGGGGTTTGCAGATACGCAGTATTTT. Amino acid sequence: CASSFNPGQGFADTQYF.

This clonotype was detected ten times or more. The rearrangement uses TRBV11-2 and TRBJ2-3; D possibly corresponds to TRBD1 (5 bases). The CDR3 is 16 residues long. Germline lookup yields CDR1 SGHAT and CDR2 FQNNGV. The V end lost 0 bases, the J end lost 4 bases, and 14 bases lay between the germline ends. CDR3 nucleotides: TGTGCCAGCAGCTTAGAAGACAGTGCTGCCTCAGATACGCAGTATTTT. Translated, it gives CASSLEDSAASDTQYF.

As for this clonotype: Being one base from a much bigger clone, this may be a read error. The chain uses TRBV19 and TRBJ2-7, with 9 positions matching TRBD1. The CDR3 is 15 amino acids. Per the germline V gene, CDR1 is LNHDA and CDR2 is SQIVND (reference sequence). The CDR3 here is CASSSGTGNFYAQYF. In DNA form, the CDR3 reads TGTGCCAGTAGTTCCGGGACAGGGAACTTCTACGCGCAGTACTTC.

By sample fraction, this clonotype is medium-sized. The chain carries TRBV29-1 and TRBJ2-7; D is undetermined. The V end was cut by 6 bases, the J end by 0 bases, with 12 bases between. CDR3 length: 13 amino acids. Germline CDR1 is SQVTM and CDR2 is ANQGSEA. CDR3 bases: TGCAGCGTGTCCCCCGGCGGCTCCTACGAGCAGTACTTC. Its protein is CSVSPGGSYEQYF.

The table lists this clonotype with many counts. The chain uses TRBV6-5 and TRBJ2-7; D ambiguous. Germline V gives CDR1 MNHEY, CDR2 SVGAGI. Trimming cost V 2 bases and J 2 bases, with 7 bases left between them. CDR3 length equals 13 residues. The CDR3 protein is CASSYRIPYEQYF. The DNA for the CDR3 is TGTGCCAGCAGTTACAGGATTCCCTACGAGCAGTACTTC.

This clonotype was seen repeatedly, ten times or more. V usage is TRBV9 and J usage is TRBJ1-1; D is undetermined. Germline V gene data show CDR1 as SGDLS and CDR2 as YYNGEE. The CDR3 totals 12 residues. Trimming shortened V by 0 bases and J by 3 bases, and 3 bases separated the two germline ends. Here the CDR3 reads CASSVADTEAFF. The DNA for the CDR3 is TGTGCCAGCAGCGTAGCGGACACTGAAGCTTTCTTT.

This clonotype has at least ten counts. The chain joins TRBV20-1 to TRBJ1-4, with D unresolved. V lost 4 bases and J 0 bases, leaving 6 bases between the germline ends. CDR3 size: 13 residues. Germline CDR1 and CDR2: DFQATT and SNEGSKA (reference sequence). This chain's CDR3 is CSATGATNEKLFF. CDR3 nucleotide sequence: TGCAGTGCTACAGGTGCAACTAATGAAAAACTGTTTTTT.

There are many counts of this clonotype. This rearrangement joins TRBV4-1 to TRBJ2-3; TRBD2 aligns across 12 bases. The CDR3 is made up of 18 amino acids. The V and J ends lost 0 bases and 5 bases, in that order; junction bases with no gene match: 9. Germline CDR1 is MGHRA and CDR2 is YSYEKL. CDR3 coding DNA: TGCGCCAGCAGCCAAGATCCTAGCGGGGGGGCTGGACTAGATACGCAGTATTTT. Translated, it gives CASSQDPSGGAGLDTQYF.

The sample holds many counts of this clonotype. The chain couples TRBV6-2 or TRBV6-3 to TRBJ2-4; perhaps TRBD1 as D (5 bases). Germline V gene data show CDR1 as MNHEY and CDR2 as SVGEGT. The V end lost 10 bases, the J end lost 8 bases, and 15 bases lay between the germline ends. The CDR3 extends over 12 amino acids. This CDR3 reads CATTETGYIQYF. As DNA, the CDR3 is TGTGCCACAACAGAAACAGGCTACATTCAGTACTTC.

This clonotype was counted ten times or more. This chain connects TRBV7-2 to TRBJ2-1; D is perhaps TRBD1 (5 bases). The CDR3 covers 14 residues. Between the trimmed V and J ends, which lost 2 bases and 10 bases, there was a span of 15 bases. The germline CDR1 and CDR2 sequences are SGHTA and FQGNSA. The CDR3 nucleotides are TGTGCCAGCAGCTTATACAGGCACCCCAGGGAGCAGTTCTTC. It translates to CASSLYRHPREQFF.

This clonotype was counted at least ten times. The V gene is TRBV5-1, the J gene TRBJ2-7; TRBD1 might be the D (6 bases). CDR1 is SGHRS, CDR2 YFSETQ, per germline. The V end lost 0 bases, the J end lost 3 bases, and 10 bases lay between the germline ends. CDR3 length: 14 residues. The CDR3: CASSLGVGGYEQYF. In nucleotides, the CDR3 is TGCGCCAGCAGCTTGGGGGTAGGGGGCTACGAGCAGTACTTC.

There are many counts of this clonotype. The chain employs TRBV4-1 and TRBJ1-5; possible D gene TRBD1, 6 bases. Trimming took off 3 bases at V and 0 bases at J, with 12 bases between the two ends. In germline, CDR1 is MGHRA, CDR2 YSYEKL. CDR3 length equals 16 residues. In DNA form, the CDR3 reads TGCGCCAGCAGCCAGGAGGACAGCGATAGCAATCAGCCCCAGCATTTT. Translating gives CASSQEDSDSNQPQHF.

This clonotype was found many times. The J gene is TRBJ2-5, the V gene TRBV2; 8 nucleotides align to TRBD1. The J segment lost 1 base and the V segment lost 4 bases, leaving 11 bases of the junction unmatched. The germline CDR1 and CDR2 sequences are SNHLY and FYNNEI. The CDR3 is 17 amino acids. The DNA of the CDR3 is TGTGCCAGCAGTGGCCACGCGGACAGGGAGAGCCAAGAGACCCAGTACTTC. Protein: CASSGHADRESQETQYF.

The sample holds many counts of this clonotype. This sequence joins TRBV4-1 and TRBJ2-3; D tentatively fits TRBD1 or TRBD2 (5 bases each). CDR3 length: 14 residues. V dropped 3 bases and J dropped 0 bases, with 7 bases sitting between them. CDR1 is MGHRA, CDR2 YSYEKL, per germline. The DNA for the CDR3 is TGCGCCAGCAGCCACGGGGCCAGCACAGATACGCAGTATTTT. It translates to CASSHGASTDTQYF.

This clonotype was seen repeatedly, ten times or more. The J gene is TRBJ2-5, the V gene TRBV27, with D perhaps being TRBD1 or TRBD2 (5 bases each). Trimming pared 7 bases from V and 4 bases from J, leaving 19 bases between. Germline V gene data show CDR1 as MNHEY and CDR2 as SMNVEV (reference sequence). The CDR3 extends over 15 amino acids. CDR3 amino acids: CASTPRAGSVETQYF. CDR3 sequence (DNA): TGTGCCAGCACCCCGCGGGCAGGGTCGGTAGAGACCCAGTACTTC.

V usage is TRBV6-5 and J usage is TRBJ2-7; D possibly corresponds to TRBD2 (6 bases). The CDR3 extends over 15 amino acids. V was trimmed by 4 bases and J by 0 bases, leaving 13 bases between them. In germline, CDR1 is MNHEY, CDR2 SVGAGI. The CDR3 spells CASSSSGLSSYEQYF. Here the CDR3 DNA reads TGTGCCAGCAGTTCGTCGGGACTGAGCTCCTACGAGCAGTACTTC.

The rearrangement links TRBV12-3 or TRBV12-4 to TRBJ2-3; 7 positions match TRBD2. The J segment lost 4 bases and the V segment lost 3 bases, leaving 10 bases of the junction unmatched. This CDR3 spans 16 amino acids. The CDR3 coding sequence is TGTGCCAGCAGTTTTCGGGCTAGCGGAAGCTCAGATACGCAGTATTTT. Its translation: CASSFRASGSSDTQYF.

Ten or more counts support this clonotype. V is TRBV28 and J is TRBJ2-7; TRBD2 matches at 15 bases. The CDR3 has 17 amino acids. The germline V gene encodes CDR1 MDHEN and CDR2 SYDVKM. The ends lost 7 bases at V and 6 bases at J; junction bases unmatched: 13. The CDR3 sequence: CASNSGRGLAGGGEQYF. CDR3 bases: TGTGCCAGCAATTCAGGGAGGGGACTAGCGGGAGGTGGCGAGCAGTACTTC.

In this sample, this clonotype turned up many times. This chain links TRBV7-6 with TRBJ2-3; TRBD1 matches at 8 bases. The V segment lost 5 bases and the J segment 4 bases; nucleotides outside the gene matches: 5. CDR3 length equals 14 residues. Per the germline V gene, CDR1 is SGHVS and CDR2 is FNYEAQ. The CDR3 coding sequence is TGTGCCAGCAGCCCCGGACAGGGCCCAGATACGCAGTATTTT. Translating it yields CASSPGQGPDTQYF.

This clonotype was seen many times. Here the CDR3 reads CASSQYRDSYTEAFF. CDR3 coding DNA: TGCGCCAGCAGCCAGTACCGGGACAGCTACACTGAAGCTTTCTTT. This chain connects TRBV4-1 to TRBJ1-1, with 7 bases identical to TRBD1. The CDR3 loop spans 15 amino acids. The V segment lost 3 bases and the J segment 3 bases; nucleotides outside the gene matches: 7. Germline lookup yields CDR1 MGHRA and CDR2 YSYEKL.

In its sample, this clonotype was seen many times. The rearrangement uses TRBV7-9 and TRBJ2-1; 7 bases agree with TRBD1. The CDR3 has 14 residues. Per germline, CDR1 SEHNR and CDR2 FQNEAQ (reference sequence). Losses at the gene ends were 5 bases for V and 4 bases for J; bases not matched to a gene: 5. CDR3 DNA: TGTGCCAGCAGCCAGACAGGGCTGTACAATGAGCAGTTCTTC. The encoded protein is CASSQTGLYNEQFF.

This clonotype was observed at least ten times. This chain uses TRBV5-5 with TRBJ2-7, with 7 bases that match TRBD2. The V segment lost 4 bases and the J segment 4 bases; nucleotides outside the gene matches: 11. CDR1 is SGHKS, CDR2 YYEKEE, per germline (reference sequence). This CDR3 spans 15 amino acids. CDR3 nucleotides: TGTGCCAGCAGCCCACGGGGGGTCCTTAGGTACGAGCAGTACTTC. Translation: CASSPRGVLRYEQYF.

This clonotype was counted at least ten times. V gene TRBV7-9 combines with J gene TRBJ2-3; no reliable D call. V lost 5 bases, J lost 3 bases, and 24 bases lay in between. CDR1 is SEHNR and CDR2 is FQNEAQ in the germline V gene (reference sequence). The CDR3 runs to 18 residues. CDR3 region: CASSDKRVRPAGTDTQYF. The CDR3, as DNA: TGTGCCAGCAGCGATAAAAGAGTACGGCCCGCCGGTACAGATACGCAGTATTTT.

About this clonotype: It may be a read error: a sequence one base away is much more abundant. The CDR3 here is CSARPTEINQPQHF. Written as DNA, the CDR3 is TGCAGTGCTAGACCGACCGAAATTAATCAGCCCCAGCATTTT. V is TRBV20-1 and J is TRBJ1-5; D gene unclear. The germline gives CDR1 DFQATT, CDR2 SNEGSKA (reference sequence). The CDR3 is made up of 14 amino acids. V was shortened by 2 bases and J by 4 bases, with 12 bases between the two germline ends.

This clonotype was counted many times. The chain couples TRBV20-1 to TRBJ2-3, with 8 bases fitting TRBD2. The germline V gene has CDR1 DFQATT and CDR2 SNEGSKA (reference sequence). CDR3 length: 16 residues. Trimming at V came to 3 bases and at J to 0 bases, leaving 8 bases not matched to a gene. The CDR3 nucleotides are TGCAGTGCTAGGGAACTAGCGGTGACTAGCACAGATACGCAGTATTTT. Protein: CSARELAVTSTDTQYF.

V gene TRBV11-3 combines with J gene TRBJ2-1; D unclear. Per the germline V gene, CDR1 is SGHNT and CDR2 is YENEEA. The V and J ends lost 3 bases and 0 bases respectively, with 9 bases between them. CDR3 size: 15 residues. This CDR3 reads CASSFTHTSYNEQFF. The DNA of the CDR3 is TGTGCCAGCAGCTTCACCCACACCTCCTACAATGAGCAGTTCTTC.

Note on this clonotype: A clone one base away is much larger, so this may be a read error. V and J are TRBV9 and TRBJ2-7, with D possibly TRBD2 on 6 matching bases. The germline V gene has CDR1 SGDLS and CDR2 YYNGEE. V lost 3 bases, J lost 1 base, and 14 bases lay in between. The length of the CDR3 is 15 residues. CDR3 loop: CASSAESGRSYEQYF. The CDR3 DNA is TGTGCCAGCAGCGCTGAGTCAGGGAGGTCCTACGAGCAGTACTTC.

The sample holds many counts of this clonotype. This CDR3 is CASSASGSGTDTQYF. The CDR3 DNA follows: TGTGCCAGCAGCGCCAGCGGGAGCGGCACAGATACGCAGTATTTT. This chain connects TRBV9 to TRBJ2-3; 8 bases are a match to TRBD2. Germline CDR1 and CDR2: SGDLS and YYNGEE. The CDR3 spans 15 residues. The V and J ends lost 3 bases and 1 base, in that order; junction bases with no gene match: 4.